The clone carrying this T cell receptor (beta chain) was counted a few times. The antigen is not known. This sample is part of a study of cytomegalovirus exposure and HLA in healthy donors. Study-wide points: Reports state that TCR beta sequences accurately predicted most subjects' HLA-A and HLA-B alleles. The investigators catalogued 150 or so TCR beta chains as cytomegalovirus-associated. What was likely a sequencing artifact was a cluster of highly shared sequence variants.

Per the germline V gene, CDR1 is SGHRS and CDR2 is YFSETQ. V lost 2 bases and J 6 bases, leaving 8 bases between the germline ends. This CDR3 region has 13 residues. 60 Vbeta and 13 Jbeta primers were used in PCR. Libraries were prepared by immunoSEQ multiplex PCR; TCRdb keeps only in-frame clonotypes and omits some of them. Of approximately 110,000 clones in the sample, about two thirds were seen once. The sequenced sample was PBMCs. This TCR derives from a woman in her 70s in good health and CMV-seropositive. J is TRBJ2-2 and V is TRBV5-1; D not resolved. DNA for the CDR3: TGCGCCAGCAGCTTTCTCGAGCCCGGGGAGCTGTTTTTT. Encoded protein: CASSFLEPGELFF.